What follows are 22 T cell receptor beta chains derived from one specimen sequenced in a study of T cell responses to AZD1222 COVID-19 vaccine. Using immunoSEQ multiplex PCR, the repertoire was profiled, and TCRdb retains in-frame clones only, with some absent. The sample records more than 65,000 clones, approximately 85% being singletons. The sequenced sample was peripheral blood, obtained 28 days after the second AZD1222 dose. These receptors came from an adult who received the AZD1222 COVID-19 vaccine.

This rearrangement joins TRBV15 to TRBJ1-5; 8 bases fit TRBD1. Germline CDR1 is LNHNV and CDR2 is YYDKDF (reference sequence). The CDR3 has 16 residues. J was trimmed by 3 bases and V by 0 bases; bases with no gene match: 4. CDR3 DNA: TGTGCCACCAGCAGAGATTATCAGGGGGCCAATCAGCCCCAGCATTTT. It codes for CATSRDYQGANQPQHF.

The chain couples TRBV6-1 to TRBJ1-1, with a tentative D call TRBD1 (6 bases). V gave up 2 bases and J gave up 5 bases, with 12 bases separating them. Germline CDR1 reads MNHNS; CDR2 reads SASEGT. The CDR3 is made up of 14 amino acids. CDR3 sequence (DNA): TGTGCCAGCAGTGAAATGGGGGCAGGAACTGAAGCTTTCTTT. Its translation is CASSEMGAGTEAFF.

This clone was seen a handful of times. In DNA, the CDR3 is TGTGCCAGCAGCTTAAACCACGAGCAGTACTTC. Translated, it gives CASSLNHEQYF. The gene calls are TRBV13 and TRBJ2-7; D unresolved. CDR1 is PRHDT and CDR2 is FYEKMQ in the germline V gene (reference sequence). Trimming took off 2 bases at V and 5 bases at J, with 4 bases between the two ends. The CDR3 consists of 11 residues. Looking up the rest from reference TRBV13 and TRBJ2-7 gives the full variable domain: AAGVIQSPRHLIKEKRETATLKCYPIPRHDTVYWYQQGPGQDPQFLISFYEKMQSDKGSIPDRFSAQQFSDYHSELNMSSLELGDSALYFCASSLNHEQYFGPGTRLTVT.

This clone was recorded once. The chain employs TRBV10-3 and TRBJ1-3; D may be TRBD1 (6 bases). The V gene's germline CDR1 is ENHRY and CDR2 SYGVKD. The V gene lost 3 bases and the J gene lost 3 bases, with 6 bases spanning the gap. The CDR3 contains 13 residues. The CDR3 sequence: CAISEQGGNTIYF. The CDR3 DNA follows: TGTGCCATCAGTGAACAGGGTGGAAACACCATATATTTT.

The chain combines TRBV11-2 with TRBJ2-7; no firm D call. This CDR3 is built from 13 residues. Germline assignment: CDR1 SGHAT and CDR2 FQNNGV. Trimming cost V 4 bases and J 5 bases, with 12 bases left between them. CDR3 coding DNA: TGTGCCAGCAGCTACTCCGGCTCGGACGAGCAGTACTTC. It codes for CASSYSGSDEQYF.

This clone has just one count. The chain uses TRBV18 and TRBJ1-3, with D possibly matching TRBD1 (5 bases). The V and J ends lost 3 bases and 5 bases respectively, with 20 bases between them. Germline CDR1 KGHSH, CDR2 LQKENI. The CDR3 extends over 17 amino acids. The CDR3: CASSPLRSRGDRNTIYF. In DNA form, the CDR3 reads TGTGCCAGCTCACCGCTCCGTTCGAGGGGAGATCGAAACACCATATATTTT.

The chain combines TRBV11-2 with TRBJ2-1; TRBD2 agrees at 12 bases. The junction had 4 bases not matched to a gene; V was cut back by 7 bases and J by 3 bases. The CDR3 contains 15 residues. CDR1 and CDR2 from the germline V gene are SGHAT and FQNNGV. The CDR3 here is CASKLAGGLYNEQFF. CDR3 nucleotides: TGTGCCAGCAAACTAGCGGGGGGACTCTACAATGAGCAGTTCTTC.

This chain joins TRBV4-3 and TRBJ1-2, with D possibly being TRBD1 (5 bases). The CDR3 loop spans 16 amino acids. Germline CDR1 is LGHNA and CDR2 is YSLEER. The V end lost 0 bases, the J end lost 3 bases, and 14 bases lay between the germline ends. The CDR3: CASSQDKARADYGYTF. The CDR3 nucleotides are TGCGCCAGCAGCCAAGATAAGGCCAGGGCGGACTATGGCTACACCTTC.

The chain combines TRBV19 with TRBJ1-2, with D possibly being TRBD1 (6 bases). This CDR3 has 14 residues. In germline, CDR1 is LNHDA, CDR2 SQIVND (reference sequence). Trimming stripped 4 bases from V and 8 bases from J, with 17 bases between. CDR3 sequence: CASSKHPGGPGYTF. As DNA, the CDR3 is TGTGCCAGTAGTAAGCACCCCGGGGGGCCGGGCTACACCTTC.

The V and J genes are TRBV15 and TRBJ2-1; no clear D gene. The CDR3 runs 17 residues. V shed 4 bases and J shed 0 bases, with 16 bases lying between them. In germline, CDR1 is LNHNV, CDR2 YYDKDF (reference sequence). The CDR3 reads CATSIFQLRSSYNEQFF. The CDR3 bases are TGTGCCACCAGCATCTTCCAGCTGCGGAGCTCCTACAATGAGCAGTTCTTC.

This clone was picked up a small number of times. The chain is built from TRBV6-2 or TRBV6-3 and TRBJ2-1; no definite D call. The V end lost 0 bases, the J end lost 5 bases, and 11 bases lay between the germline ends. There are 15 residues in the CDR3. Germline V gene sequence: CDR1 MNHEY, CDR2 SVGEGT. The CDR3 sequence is CASSYSSGFDNEQFF. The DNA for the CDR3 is TGTGCCAGCAGTTACTCGAGTGGTTTCGACAATGAGCAGTTCTTC.

The CDR3 reads CATHPRGTGMNTEAFF. The CDR3 DNA follows: TGTGCCACCCATCCCAGGGGAACCGGAATGAACACTGAAGCTTTCTTT. The genes are TRBV19 and TRBJ1-1, with D maybe TRBD1 (6 bases). The CDR3 contains 16 residues. V was shortened by 10 bases and J by 0 bases, with 21 bases between the two germline ends. Germline CDR1 is LNHDA and CDR2 is SQIVND (reference sequence).

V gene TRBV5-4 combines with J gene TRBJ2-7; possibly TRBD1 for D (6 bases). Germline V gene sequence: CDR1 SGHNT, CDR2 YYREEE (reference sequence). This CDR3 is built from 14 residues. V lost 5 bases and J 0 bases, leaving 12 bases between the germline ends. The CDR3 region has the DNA TGTGCCAGCAGGGGACCGGACAGCTCCTACGAGCAGTACTTC. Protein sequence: CASRGPDSSYEQYF.

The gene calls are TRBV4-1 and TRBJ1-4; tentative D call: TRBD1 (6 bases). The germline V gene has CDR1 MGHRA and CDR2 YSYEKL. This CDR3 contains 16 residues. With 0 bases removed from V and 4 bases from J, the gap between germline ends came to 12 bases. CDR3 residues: CASSQEGVRGNEKLFF. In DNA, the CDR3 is TGCGCCAGCAGCCAAGAGGGGGTCAGGGGTAATGAAAAACTGTTTTTT.

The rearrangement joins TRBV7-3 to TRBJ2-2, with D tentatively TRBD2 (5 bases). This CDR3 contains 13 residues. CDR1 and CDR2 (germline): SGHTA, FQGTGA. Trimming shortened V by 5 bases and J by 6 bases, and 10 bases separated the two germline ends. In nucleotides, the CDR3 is TGTGCCAGCAGCCCCGTCGGGGCCGGGGAGCTGTTTTTT. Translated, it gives CASSPVGAGELFF.

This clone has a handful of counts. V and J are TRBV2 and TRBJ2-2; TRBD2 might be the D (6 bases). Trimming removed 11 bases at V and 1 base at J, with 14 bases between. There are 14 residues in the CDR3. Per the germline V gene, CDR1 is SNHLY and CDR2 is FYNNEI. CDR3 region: CAGLWTQNTGELFF. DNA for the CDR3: TGTGCCGGACTATGGACACAGAACACCGGGGAGCTGTTTTTT.

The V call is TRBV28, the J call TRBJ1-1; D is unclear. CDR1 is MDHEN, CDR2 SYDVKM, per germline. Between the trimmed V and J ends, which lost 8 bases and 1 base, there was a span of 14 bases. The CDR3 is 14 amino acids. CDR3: CASLLRAGNTEAFF. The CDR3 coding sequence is TGTGCCAGCCTCCTTAGGGCTGGGAACACTGAAGCTTTCTTT.

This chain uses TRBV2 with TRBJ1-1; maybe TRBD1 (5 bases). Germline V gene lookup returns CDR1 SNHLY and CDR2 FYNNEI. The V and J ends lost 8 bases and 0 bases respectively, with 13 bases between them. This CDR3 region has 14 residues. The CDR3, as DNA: TGTGCCAGCTTGCGTGAGACAGTGAACACTGAAGCTTTCTTT. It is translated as CASLRETVNTEAFF.

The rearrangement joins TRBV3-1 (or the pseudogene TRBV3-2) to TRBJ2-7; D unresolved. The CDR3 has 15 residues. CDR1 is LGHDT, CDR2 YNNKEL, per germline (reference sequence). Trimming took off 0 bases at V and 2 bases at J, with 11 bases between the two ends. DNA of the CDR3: TGTGCCAGCAGCCAAGATGGTACAATAACCTACGAGCAGTACTTC. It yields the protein CASSQDGTITYEQYF.

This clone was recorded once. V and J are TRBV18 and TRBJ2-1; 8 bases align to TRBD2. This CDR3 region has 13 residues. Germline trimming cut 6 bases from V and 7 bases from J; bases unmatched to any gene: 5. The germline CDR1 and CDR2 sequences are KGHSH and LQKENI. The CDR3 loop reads CASSSGLENEQFF. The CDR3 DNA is TGTGCCAGCTCTTCGGGACTAGAGAATGAGCAGTTCTTC.

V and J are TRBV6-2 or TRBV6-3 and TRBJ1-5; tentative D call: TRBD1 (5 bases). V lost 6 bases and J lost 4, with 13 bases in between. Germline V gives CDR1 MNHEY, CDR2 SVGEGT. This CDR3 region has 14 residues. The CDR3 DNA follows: TGTGCCAGCAGCATCTCCGGGGGTAATCAGCCCCAGCATTTT. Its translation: CASSISGGNQPQHF.

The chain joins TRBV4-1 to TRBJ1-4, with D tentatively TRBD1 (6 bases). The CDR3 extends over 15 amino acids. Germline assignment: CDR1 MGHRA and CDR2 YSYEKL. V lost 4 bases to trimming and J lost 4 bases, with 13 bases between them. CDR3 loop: CASSPSDSNNEKLFF. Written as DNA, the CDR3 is TGCGCCAGCAGCCCTTCGGACAGTAATAATGAAAAACTGTTTTTT.